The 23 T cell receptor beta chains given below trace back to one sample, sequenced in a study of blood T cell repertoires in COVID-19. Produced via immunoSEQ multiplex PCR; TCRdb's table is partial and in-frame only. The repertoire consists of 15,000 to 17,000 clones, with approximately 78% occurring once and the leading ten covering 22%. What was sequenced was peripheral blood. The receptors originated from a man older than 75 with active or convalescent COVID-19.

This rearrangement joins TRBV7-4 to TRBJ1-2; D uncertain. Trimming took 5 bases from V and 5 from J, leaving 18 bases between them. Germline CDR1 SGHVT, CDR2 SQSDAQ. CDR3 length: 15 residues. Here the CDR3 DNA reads TGTGCCAGCAGCCCACGCAGGCGACCTGGTTATGGCTACACCTTC. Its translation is CASSPRRRPGYGYTF.

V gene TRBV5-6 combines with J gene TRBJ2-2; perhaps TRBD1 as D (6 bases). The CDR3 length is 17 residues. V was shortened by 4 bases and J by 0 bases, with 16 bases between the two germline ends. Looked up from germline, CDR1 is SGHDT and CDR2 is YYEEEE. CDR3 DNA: TGTGCCAGCAGCGAGTTGATGGACAGCGCGAACACCGGGGAGCTGTTTTTT. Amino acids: CASSELMDSANTGELFF.

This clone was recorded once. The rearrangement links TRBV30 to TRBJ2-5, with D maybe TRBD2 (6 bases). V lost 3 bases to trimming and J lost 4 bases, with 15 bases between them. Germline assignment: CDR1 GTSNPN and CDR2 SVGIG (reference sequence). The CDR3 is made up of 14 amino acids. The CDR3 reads CAWSVGLQGETQYF. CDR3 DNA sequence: TGTGCCTGGAGCGTGGGACTTCAAGGAGAGACCCAGTACTTC.

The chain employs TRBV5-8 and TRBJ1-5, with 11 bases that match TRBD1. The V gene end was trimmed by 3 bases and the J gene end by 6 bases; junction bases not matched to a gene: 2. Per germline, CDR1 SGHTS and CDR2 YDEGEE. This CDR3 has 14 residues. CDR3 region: CASSWTGGGQPQHF. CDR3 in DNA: TGTGCCAGCAGCTGGACAGGGGGCGGTCAGCCCCAGCATTTT.

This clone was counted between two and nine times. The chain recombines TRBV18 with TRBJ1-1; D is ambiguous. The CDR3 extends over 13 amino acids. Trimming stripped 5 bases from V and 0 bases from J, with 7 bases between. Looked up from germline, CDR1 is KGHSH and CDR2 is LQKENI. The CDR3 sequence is CASSTEMNTEAFF. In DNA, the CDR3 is TGTGCCAGCTCAACTGAGATGAACACTGAAGCTTTCTTT.

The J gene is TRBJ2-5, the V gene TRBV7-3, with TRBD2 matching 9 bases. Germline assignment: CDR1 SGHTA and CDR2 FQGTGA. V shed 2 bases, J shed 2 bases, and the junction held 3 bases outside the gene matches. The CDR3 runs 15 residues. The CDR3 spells CASSLLAGVQETQYF. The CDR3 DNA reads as TGTGCCAGCAGCTTATTAGCGGGAGTGCAAGAGACCCAGTACTTC.

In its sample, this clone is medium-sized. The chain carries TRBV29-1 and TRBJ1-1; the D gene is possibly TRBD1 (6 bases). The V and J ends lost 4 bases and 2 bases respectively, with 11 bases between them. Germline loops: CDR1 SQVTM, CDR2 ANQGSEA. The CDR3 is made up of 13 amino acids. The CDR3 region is CSVAGTLNTEAFF. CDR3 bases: TGCAGCGTTGCCGGGACACTTAACACTGAAGCTTTCTTT.

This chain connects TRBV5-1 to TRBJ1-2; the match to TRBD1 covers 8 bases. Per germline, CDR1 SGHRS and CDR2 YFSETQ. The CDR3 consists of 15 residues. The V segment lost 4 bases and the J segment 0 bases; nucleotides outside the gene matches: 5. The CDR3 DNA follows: TGCGCCAGCAGCCAGTGGACAGGGCCTAACTATGGCTACACCTTC. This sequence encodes CASSQWTGPNYGYTF.

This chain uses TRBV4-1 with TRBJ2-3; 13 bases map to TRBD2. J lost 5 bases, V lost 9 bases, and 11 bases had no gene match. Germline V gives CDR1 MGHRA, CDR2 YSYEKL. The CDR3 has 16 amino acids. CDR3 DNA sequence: TGCGCCAGTGCCACTACTAGCGGGGGGGCGGTAGATACGCAGTATTTT. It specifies CASATTSGGAVDTQYF.

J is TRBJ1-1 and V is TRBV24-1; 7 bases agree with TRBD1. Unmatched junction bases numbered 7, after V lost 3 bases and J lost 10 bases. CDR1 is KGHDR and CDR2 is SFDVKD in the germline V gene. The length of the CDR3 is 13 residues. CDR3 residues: CATSDRDRDPAFF. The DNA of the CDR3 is TGTGCCACCAGTGATAGAGACAGGGATCCAGCTTTCTTT.

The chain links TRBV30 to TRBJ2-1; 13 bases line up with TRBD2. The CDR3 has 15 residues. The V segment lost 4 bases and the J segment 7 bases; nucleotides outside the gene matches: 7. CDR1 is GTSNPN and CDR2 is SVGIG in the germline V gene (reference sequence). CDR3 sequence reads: CAWIPGLAGLNEQFF. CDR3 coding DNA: TGTGCCTGGATTCCGGGACTAGCGGGGTTAAATGAGCAGTTCTTC. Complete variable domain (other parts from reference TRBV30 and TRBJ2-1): SQTIHQWPATLVQPVGSPLSLECTVEGTSNPNLYWYRQAAGRGLQLLFYSVGIGQISSEVPQNLSASRPQDRQFILSSKKLLLSDSGFYLCAWIPGLAGLNEQFFGPGTRLTVL.

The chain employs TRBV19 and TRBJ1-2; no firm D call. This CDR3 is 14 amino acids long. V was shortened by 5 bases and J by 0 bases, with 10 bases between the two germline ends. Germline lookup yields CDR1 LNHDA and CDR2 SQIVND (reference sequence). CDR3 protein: CASSPSATNYGYTF. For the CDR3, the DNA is TGTGCCAGTAGTCCGAGTGCGACTAACTATGGCTACACCTTC.

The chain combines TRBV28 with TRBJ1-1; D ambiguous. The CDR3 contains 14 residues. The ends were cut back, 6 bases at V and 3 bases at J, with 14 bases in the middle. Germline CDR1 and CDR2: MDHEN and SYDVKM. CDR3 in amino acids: CASRPHPTDTEAFF. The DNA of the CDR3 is TGTGCCAGCAGACCCCACCCCACGGACACTGAAGCTTTCTTT.

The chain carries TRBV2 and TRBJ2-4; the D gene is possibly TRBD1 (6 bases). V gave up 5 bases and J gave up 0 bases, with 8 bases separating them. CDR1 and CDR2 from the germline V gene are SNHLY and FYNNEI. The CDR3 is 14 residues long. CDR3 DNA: TGTGCCAGCAGTCGGACAGTAGCCAAAAACATTCAGTACTTC. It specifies CASSRTVAKNIQYF.

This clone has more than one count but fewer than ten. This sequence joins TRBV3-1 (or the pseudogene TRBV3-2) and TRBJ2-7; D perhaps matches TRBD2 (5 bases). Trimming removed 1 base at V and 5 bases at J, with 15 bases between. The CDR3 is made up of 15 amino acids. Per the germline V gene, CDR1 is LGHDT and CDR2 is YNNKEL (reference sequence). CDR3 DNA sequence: TGTGCCAGCAGCCAAGGATTGGCGGCACTAGACGAGCAGTACTTC. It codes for CASSQGLAALDEQYF.

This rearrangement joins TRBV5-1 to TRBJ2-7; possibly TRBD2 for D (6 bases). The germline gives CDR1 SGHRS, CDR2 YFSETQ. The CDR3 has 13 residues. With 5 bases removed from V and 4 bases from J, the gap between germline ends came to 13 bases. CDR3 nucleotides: TGCGCCAGCAGAACGGGGGAAGGGTACGAGCAGTACTTC. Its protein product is CASRTGEGYEQYF.

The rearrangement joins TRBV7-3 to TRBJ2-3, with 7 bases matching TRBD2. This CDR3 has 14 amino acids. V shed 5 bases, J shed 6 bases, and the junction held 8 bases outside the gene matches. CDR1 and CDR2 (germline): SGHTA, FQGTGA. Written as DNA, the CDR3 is TGTGCCAGCAGCGCCTCCGGGGGGACGGATACGCAGTATTTT. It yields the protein CASSASGGTDTQYF.

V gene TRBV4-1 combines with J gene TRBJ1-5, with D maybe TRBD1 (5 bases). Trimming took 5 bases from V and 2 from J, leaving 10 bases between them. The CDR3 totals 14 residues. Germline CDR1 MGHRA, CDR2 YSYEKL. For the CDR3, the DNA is TGCGCCAGCAGCTTACAGGACCGCAATCAGCCCCAGCATTTT. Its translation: CASSLQDRNQPQHF.

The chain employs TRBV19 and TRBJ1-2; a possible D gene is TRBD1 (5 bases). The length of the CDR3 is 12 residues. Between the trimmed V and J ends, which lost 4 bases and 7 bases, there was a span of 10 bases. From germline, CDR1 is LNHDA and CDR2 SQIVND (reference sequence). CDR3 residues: CASSSSGFGYTF. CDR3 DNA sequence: TGTGCCAGTAGTAGTTCAGGGTTTGGCTACACCTTC. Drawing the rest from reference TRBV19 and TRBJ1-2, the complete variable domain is DGGITQSPKYLFRKEGQNVTLSCEQNLNHDAMYWYRQDPGQGLRLIYYSQIVNDFQKGDIAEGYSVSREKKESFPLTVTSAQKNPTAFYLCASSSSGFGYTFGSGTRLTVV.

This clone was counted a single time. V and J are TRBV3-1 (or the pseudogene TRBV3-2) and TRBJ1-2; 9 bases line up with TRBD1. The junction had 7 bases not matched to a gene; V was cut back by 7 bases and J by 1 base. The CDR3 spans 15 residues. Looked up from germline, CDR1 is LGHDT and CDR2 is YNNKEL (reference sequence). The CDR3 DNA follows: TGTGCCAGCACCTTGGGACAGGGATATAACTATGGCTACACCTTC. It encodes CASTLGQGYNYGYTF.

The CDR3 loop reads CASSYSGQGYEQYF. CDR3 DNA: TGTGCCAGCAGTTACTCCGGACAGGGGTACGAGCAGTACTTC. The V and J genes are TRBV6-6 and TRBJ2-7, with 9 bases lining up with TRBD1. Per germline, CDR1 MNHNY and CDR2 SVGAGI (reference sequence). This CDR3 is built from 14 residues. J gave up 4 bases and V 0 bases, and 1 base lay outside the gene matches.

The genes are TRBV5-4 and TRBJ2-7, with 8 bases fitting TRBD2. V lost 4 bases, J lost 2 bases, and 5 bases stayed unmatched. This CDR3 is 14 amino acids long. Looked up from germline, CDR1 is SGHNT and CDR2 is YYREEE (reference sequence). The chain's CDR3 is CASSPVGGAYEQYF. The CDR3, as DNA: TGTGCCAGCAGCCCCGTCGGGGGGGCCTACGAGCAGTACTTC.

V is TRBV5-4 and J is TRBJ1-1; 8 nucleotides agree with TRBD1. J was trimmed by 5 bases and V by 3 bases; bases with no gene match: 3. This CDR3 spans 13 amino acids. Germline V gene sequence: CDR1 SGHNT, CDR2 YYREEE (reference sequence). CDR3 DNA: TGTGCCAGCAGCTCCGGACAGGGTACTGAAGCTTTCTTT. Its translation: CASSSGQGTEAFF.